Below, 13 T cell receptor beta chains from the same sample are listed, as sequenced in a study of T cell changes during pregnancy in multiple sclerosis. Here immunoSEQ multiplex PCR was the method, and the copy in TCRdb shows in-frame clones only, minus some. The table has 40,000 to 55,000 clones, 80% to 90% seen once. This material consisted of CD4+ T cells from peripheral blood mononuclear cells, taken after pregnancy. These receptor sequences come from a female donor with multiple sclerosis, enrolled in a pregnancy study.

CDR3 DNA: TGCGCCAGCAGCTTGACCTACAGGGGGGGAAACACTGAAGCTTTCTTT. Translating it yields CASSLTYRGGNTEAFF. The chain recombines TRBV5-1 with TRBJ1-1; the match to TRBD1 covers 8 bases. CDR3 length equals 16 residues. V shed 1 base, J shed 2 bases, and the junction held 7 bases outside the gene matches. CDR1 and CDR2 (germline): SGHRS, YFSETQ.

This chain connects TRBV11-2 to TRBJ2-1; 7 nucleotides line up with TRBD2. This CDR3 is built from 12 residues. Germline lookup yields CDR1 SGHAT and CDR2 FQNNGV. V was pared by 2 bases and J by 13 bases, with 5 bases of the junction left unmatched. CDR3 in amino acids: CASSLFGRFQFF. In nucleotides, the CDR3 is TGTGCCAGCAGCTTATTCGGGAGGTTTCAGTTCTTC.

The chain recombines TRBV9 with TRBJ2-2, with D perhaps TRBD2 (5 bases). Germline CDR1 and CDR2: SGDLS and YYNGEE. The length of the CDR3 is 17 residues. V lost 0 bases to trimming and J lost 5 bases, with 17 bases between them. CDR3 nucleotide sequence: TGTGCCAGCAGCGTAGATGGCGGAGGCATGAGAACCGGGGAGCTGTTTTTT. Protein product: CASSVDGGGMRTGELFF.

V is TRBV7-2 and J is TRBJ2-3, with 7 nucleotides matching TRBD2. The CDR3 is 14 amino acids. With 3 bases clipped from V and 1 base from J, the junction kept 1 base outside the gene matches. Germline V lookup: CDR1 SGHTA, CDR2 FQGNSA. The CDR3 DNA reads as TGTGCCAGCAGCTTTAGCGGGCGCACAGATACGCAGTATTTT. This gives the protein CASSFSGRTDTQYF. Drawing the rest from reference TRBV7-2 and TRBJ2-3, the complete variable domain is GAGVSQSPSNKVTEKGKDVELRCDPISGHTALYWYRQSLGQGLEFLIYFQGNSAPDKSGLPSDRFSAERTGGSVSTLTIQRTQQEDSAVYLCASSFSGRTDTQYFGPGTRLTVL.

The genes are TRBV30 and TRBJ2-1; 10 bases fit TRBD2. With V trimmed by 1 base and J by 5 bases, 5 bases remained unmatched. CDR1 is GTSNPN and CDR2 is SVGIG in the germline V gene (reference sequence). CDR3 size: 15 residues. CDR3 in amino acids: CAWSAGLAMHNEQFF. The CDR3 DNA sequence: TGTGCCTGGAGTGCGGGACTAGCGATGCACAATGAGCAGTTCTTC.

V is TRBV29-1 and J is TRBJ1-2; no reliable D call. CDR3 length: 13 residues. Germline V gene sequence: CDR1 SQVTM, CDR2 ANQGSEA. V lost 7 bases to trimming and J lost 0 bases, with 12 bases between them. The CDR3, as DNA: TGCAGCGGGGCGGAGGGTCCTAACTATGGCTACACCTTC. This translates into CSGAEGPNYGYTF.

J is TRBJ1-5 and V is TRBV5-4; 9 bases fit TRBD1. V lost 3 bases to trimming and J lost 5 bases; unmatched junction nucleotides: 6. The length of the CDR3 is 15 residues. Looked up from germline, CDR1 is SGHNT and CDR2 is YYREEE (reference sequence). CDR3: CASSSGQGFDQPQHF. The CDR3 DNA reads TGTGCCAGCAGCTCGGGACAGGGATTTGATCAGCCCCAGCATTTT.

V usage is TRBV28 and J usage is TRBJ2-5; 10 bases fit TRBD2. Trimming cost V 8 bases and J 4 bases; bases outside gene matches: 19. The CDR3 has 18 amino acids. Germline assignment: CDR1 MDHEN and CDR2 SYDVKM. DNA of the CDR3: TGTGCCAGCGGGGTCTGGGGGCTAGCGGGGGCCATAGGAGAGACCCAGTACTTC. Translation: CASGVWGLAGAIGETQYF.

CDR3 sequence reads: CAWSLGLKGETQYF. The CDR3 region has the DNA TGTGCCTGGAGTCTCGGACTGAAAGGAGAGACCCAGTACTTC. The genes are TRBV30 and TRBJ2-5, with a weak D call TRBD2 (5 bases). The CDR3 runs 14 residues. In germline, CDR1 is GTSNPN, CDR2 SVGIG (reference sequence). V lost 2 bases and J lost 4, with 14 bases in between. The whole variable domain, remainder taken from reference TRBV30 and TRBJ2-5, is SQTIHQWPATLVQPVGSPLSLECTVEGTSNPNLYWYRQAAGRGLQLLFYSVGIGQISSEVPQNLSASRPQDRQFILSSKKLLLSDSGFYLCAWSLGLKGETQYFGPGTRLLVL.

The chain joins TRBV2 to TRBJ2-3; the match to TRBD2 covers 12 bases. Germline loops: CDR1 SNHLY, CDR2 FYNNEI. CDR3 length equals 14 residues. V lost 8 bases to trimming and J lost 6 bases; unmatched junction nucleotides: 6. The CDR3 loop is CASGLAGTEDTQYF. The DNA for the CDR3 is TGTGCCAGCGGACTAGCGGGAACCGAGGATACGCAGTATTTT.

The CDR3 is CAISAGLAGEFF. As DNA, the CDR3 is TGTGCCATCAGTGCGGGACTAGCGGGGGAGTTCTTC. The V and J genes are TRBV10-3 and TRBJ2-1, with 14 bases that match TRBD2. CDR3 length: 12 residues. Germline-derived CDR1 and CDR2 are ENHRY and SYGVKD. J was trimmed by 14 bases and V by 4 bases; bases with no gene match: 1.

The rearrangement links TRBV27 to TRBJ2-3, with D possibly being TRBD1 (5 bases). This CDR3 has 15 amino acids. The V gene's germline CDR1 is MNHEY and CDR2 SMNVEV (reference sequence). V was shortened by 6 bases and J by 3 bases, with 16 bases between the two germline ends. The CDR3 DNA follows: TGTGCCAGCAGCGTGCAGGGCCCCGGGACAGATACGCAGTATTTT. It is translated as CASSVQGPGTDTQYF.

This clone has only one observation. The rearrangement uses TRBV10-3 and TRBJ1-5; tentative D call: TRBD1 (5 bases). V dropped 4 bases and J dropped 6 bases, with 13 bases sitting between them. Germline CDR1 and CDR2: ENHRY and SYGVKD. There are 14 residues in the CDR3. CDR3 residues: CAISAEQVGQPQHF. The CDR3 bases are TGTGCCATCAGTGCAGAACAGGTTGGTCAGCCCCAGCATTTT.